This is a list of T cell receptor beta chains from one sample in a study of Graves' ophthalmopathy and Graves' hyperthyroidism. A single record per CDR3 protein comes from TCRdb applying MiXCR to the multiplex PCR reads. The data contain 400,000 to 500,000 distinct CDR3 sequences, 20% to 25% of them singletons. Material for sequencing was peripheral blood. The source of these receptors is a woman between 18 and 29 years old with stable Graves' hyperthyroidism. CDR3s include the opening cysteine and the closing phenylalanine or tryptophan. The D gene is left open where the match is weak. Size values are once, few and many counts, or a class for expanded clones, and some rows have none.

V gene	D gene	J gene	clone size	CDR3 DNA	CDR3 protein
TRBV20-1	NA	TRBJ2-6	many	TGCAGTGCTAGAAAGGCCAGCAACGTCCTGACTTTC	CSARKASNVLTF
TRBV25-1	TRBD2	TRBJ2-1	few	TGTGCCAGCAGTAGACTAGCGGGAGTCCATGAGCAGTTCTTC	CASSRLAGVHEQFF
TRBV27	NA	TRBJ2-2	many	TGTGCCAGCAGTTATTGGGCGACCGGGGAGCTGTTTTTT	CASSYWATGELFF
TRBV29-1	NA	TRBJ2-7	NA	TGCAGCGTTGAACGTGGGCTAAACCACGAGCAGTACTTC	CSVERGLNHEQYF
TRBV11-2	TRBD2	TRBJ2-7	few	TGTGCCAGCAGCCCCGGACTAGCGGCTGCCCTCCGGAACGAGCAGTACTTC	CASSPGLAAALRNEQYF
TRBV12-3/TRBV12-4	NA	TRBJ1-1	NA	TGTGCCAGCACCCAATCCCCACTACCTGAAGCTTTCTTT	CASTQSPLPEAFF
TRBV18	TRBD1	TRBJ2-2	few	TGTGCCAGCTCACCGAGGACAGGGGTCACCGGGGAGCTGTTTTTT	CASSPRTGVTGELFF
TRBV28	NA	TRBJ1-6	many	TGTGCCAGCAGTTCCGGCAAAATCAATAATTCACCCCTCCACTTT	CASSSGKINNSPLHF
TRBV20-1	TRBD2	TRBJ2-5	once	TGCAGTGCTGTAGCGGGGGGGATGGAGACCCAGTACTTC	CSAVAGGMETQYF
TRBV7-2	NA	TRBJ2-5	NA	TGTGCCAGCAGCGCCAACGGCAGGATGTTGGAGACCCAGTACTTC	CASSANGRMLETQYF
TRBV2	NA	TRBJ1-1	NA	TGTGCCAGCCGGCGGGACTCCTTGGAAGCTTTCTTT	CASRRDSLEAFF
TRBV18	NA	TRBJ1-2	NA	TGTGCCAGCTCAGACTCGGTGGAGGGCGATGGCTACACCTTC	CASSDSVEGDGYTF
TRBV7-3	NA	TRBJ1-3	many	TGTGCCAGCAGCGCCGACAGTAGCGGAAACACCATATATTTT	CASSADSSGNTIYF
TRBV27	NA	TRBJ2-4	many	TGTGCCAGCAGTTTTGAGGGTGGCATTCAGTACTTC	CASSFEGGIQYF
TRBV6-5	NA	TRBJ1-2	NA	TGTGCCAGCAGTTACGCACTTCGGGGTGGCTACACCTTC	CASSYALRGGYTF
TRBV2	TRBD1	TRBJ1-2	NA	TGTGTCAGCTCCCCCGGGACAGATCCAGGCTATGGCTACACCTTC	CVSSPGTDPGYGYTF
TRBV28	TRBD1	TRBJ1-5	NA	TGTGCCAGCAGTCCGCAATTGGGACAGAACGGTCAGCCCCAGCATTTT	CASSPQLGQNGQPQHF
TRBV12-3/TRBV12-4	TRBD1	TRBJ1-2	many	TGTGCCAGCAGCAATTCCGGGACAGGGAGAGGCTACACCTTC	CASSNSGTGRGYTF
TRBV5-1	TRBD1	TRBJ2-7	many	TGCGCCAGCAGCACGGACAGGGCCCCTAGCTTGTACGAGCAGTACTTC	CASSTDRAPSLYEQYF
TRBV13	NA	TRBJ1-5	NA	TGTGCCAGCAGCTCCTGGGGCGTGGATCAGCCCCAGCATTTT	CASSSWGVDQPQHF
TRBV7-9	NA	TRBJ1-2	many	TGTGCCAGCAGCTCAGGGGTCTCCTATGGCTACACCTTC	CASSSGVSYGYTF
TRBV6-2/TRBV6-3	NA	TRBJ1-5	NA	TGTGCCAGCAGACCTCCCGTAGGTCAGCCCCAGCATTTT	CASRPPVGQPQHF
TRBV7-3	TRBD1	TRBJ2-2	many	TGTGCCAGCAGCTGGAACTTGGACAGGGGTTTCGCCGGGGAGCTGTTTTTT	CASSWNLDRGFAGELFF
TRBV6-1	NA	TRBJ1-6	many	TGTGCCAGCACCCAACCGCCAGAAGGTTCACCCCTCCACTTT	CASTQPPEGSPLHF
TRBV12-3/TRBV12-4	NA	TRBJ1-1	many	TGTGCCAGCAGTTTAACAGGGTTGGACACTGAAGCTTTCTTT	CASSLTGLDTEAFF
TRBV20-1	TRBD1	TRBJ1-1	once	TGCAGTGCGGATTCCTACCCGGGACAGGGGATTCCGAACACTGAAGCTTTCTTT	CSADSYPGQGIPNTEAFF
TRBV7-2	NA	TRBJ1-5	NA	TGTGCCAGCAGCTTAAACACCAATCAGCCCCAGCATTTT	CASSLNTNQPQHF
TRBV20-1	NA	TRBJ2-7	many	TGCAGTGCCCCAATCGGGGGGCCTCCCTACGAGCAGTACTTC	CSAPIGGPPYEQYF
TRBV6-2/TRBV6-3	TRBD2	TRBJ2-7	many	TGTGCCAGCAGTAGAGCGGGAGGGCCTCCCTACGAGCAGTACTTC	CASSRAGGPPYEQYF
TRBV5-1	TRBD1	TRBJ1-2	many	TGCGCCAGCAGCTTGTCAACAGGGGGCGGCTATGGCTACACCTTC	CASSLSTGGGYGYTF
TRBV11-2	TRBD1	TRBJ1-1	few	TGTGCCAGCAGCCCCGGGACAGGCACTGAAGCTTTCTTT	CASSPGTGTEAFF
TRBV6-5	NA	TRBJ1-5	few	TGTGCCAGCAGTTACTCCTCGCCAGTGAATCAGCCCCAGCATTTT	CASSYSSPVNQPQHF
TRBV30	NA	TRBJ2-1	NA	TGTGCCTGGAGTGTAACACCTTTTAACAATGAGCAGTTCTTC	CAWSVTPFNNEQFF
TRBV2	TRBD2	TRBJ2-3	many	TGTGCCAGCATCCAGCGGGAGGATGGCGCAGATACGCAGTATTTT	CASIQREDGADTQYF
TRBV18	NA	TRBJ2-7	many	TGTGCCAGCTCACCATCCGGCGTTATCCACGAGCAGTACTTC	CASSPSGVIHEQYF
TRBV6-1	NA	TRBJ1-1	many	TGTGCCAGCAGCCGGGCTGGGGTAAACACTGAAGCTTTCTTT	CASSRAGVNTEAFF
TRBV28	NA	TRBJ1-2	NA	TGTGCCAGCAGTTCCAGGGGTTATGGCTACACCTTC	CASSSRGYGYTF
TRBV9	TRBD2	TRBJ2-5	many	TGTGCCAGCAGCGTGACTAGCGGAGAGACCCAGTACTTC	CASSVTSGETQYF
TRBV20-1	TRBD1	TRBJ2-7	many	TGCAGTGCTATTTGGACAGGTCCCGGGGAGCAGTACTTC	CSAIWTGPGEQYF
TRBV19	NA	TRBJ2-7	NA	TGTGCCAGTAGTATAGACAGGGACCACGAGCAGTACTTC	CASSIDRDHEQYF
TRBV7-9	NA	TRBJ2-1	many	TGTGCCAGCAGCCTAGGACTCGTTAATGAGCAGTTCTTC	CASSLGLVNEQFF
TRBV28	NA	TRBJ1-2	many	TGTGCCAGCAGTAGGCGTCCGGGATCTAACTATGGCTACACCTTC	CASSRRPGSNYGYTF
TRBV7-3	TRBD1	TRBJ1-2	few	TGTGCCAGCAGCTCCGCTTATAGACAGGGGTTGGAAGGCTACACCTTC	CASSSAYRQGLEGYTF
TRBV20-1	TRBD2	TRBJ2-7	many	TGCAGTGCTAGAGATCAGGGACTAGCGGGTCGAACGTTGTCCTACGAGCAGTACTTC	CSARDQGLAGRTLSYEQYF
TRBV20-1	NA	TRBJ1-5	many	TGCAGTGCTAGAGATCTTCGAGGGCCCGACAATCAGCCCCAGCATTTT	CSARDLRGPDNQPQHF
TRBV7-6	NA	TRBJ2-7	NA	TGTGCCAGCAGCTTAGGGGACACGATCTCCTACGAGCAGTACTTC	CASSLGDTISYEQYF
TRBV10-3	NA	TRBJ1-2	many	TGTGCCATCAGTGGCCAGGGGCGCTATGGCTACACCTTC	CAISGQGRYGYTF
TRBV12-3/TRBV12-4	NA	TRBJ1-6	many	TGTGCCAGCAGTTTTTCAGGGATGAATTCACCCCTCCACTTT	CASSFSGMNSPLHF
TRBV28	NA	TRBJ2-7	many	TGTGCCAGCAGTTTTTCCGTACGACCCTACGAGCAGTACTTC	CASSFSVRPYEQYF
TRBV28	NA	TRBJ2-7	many	TGTGCCAGCAAGGAGTTGTACGAGCAGTACTTC	CASKELYEQYF